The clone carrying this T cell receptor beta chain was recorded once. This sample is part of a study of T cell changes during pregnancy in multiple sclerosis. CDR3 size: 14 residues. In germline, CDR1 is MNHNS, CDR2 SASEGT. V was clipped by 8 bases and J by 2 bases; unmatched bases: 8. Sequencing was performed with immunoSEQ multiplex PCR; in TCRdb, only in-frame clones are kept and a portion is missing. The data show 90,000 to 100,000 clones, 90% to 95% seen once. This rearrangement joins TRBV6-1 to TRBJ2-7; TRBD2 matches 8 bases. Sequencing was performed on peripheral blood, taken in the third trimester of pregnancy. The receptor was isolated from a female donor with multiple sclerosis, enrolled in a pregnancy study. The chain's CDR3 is CASHRTSTTYEQYF. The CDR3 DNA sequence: TGTGCCAGCCACCGGACTAGCACTACCTACGAGCAGTACTTC.